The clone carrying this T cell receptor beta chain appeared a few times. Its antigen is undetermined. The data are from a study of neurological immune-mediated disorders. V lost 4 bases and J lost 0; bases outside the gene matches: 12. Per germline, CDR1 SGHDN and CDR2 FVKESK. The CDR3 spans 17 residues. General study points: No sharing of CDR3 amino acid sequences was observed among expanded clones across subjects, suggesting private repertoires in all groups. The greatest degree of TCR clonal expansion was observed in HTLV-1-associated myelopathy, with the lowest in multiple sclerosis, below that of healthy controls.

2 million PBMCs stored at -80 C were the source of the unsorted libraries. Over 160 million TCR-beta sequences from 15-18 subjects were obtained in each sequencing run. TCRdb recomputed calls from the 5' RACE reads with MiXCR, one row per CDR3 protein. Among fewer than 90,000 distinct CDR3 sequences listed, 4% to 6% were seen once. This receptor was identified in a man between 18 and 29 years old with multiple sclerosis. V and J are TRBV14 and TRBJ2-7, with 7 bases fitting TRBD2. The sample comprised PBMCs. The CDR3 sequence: CASSPKNSLADSYEQYF. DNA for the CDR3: TGTGCCAGCAGCCCTAAGAATTCCCTAGCGGACTCCTACGAGCAGTACTTC.